Listed below are T cell receptor beta chains from one sample, sequenced in a study of CD8+ T cells in alopecia areata. The method was immunoSEQ multiplex PCR; TCRdb's version includes in-frame clones alone and lacks a portion of them. The repertoire holds 75,000 to 100,000 clones, around 45% seen once, with roughly 1.3% in the top ten. The sequenced material came from CD4+ T cells sorted from blood. All receptors come from a human donor with alopecia areata. Both conserved end residues are part of each CDR3. D genes are given only for firm matches. Clone size appears in some rows only: once, few, many, or a class for an expanded clone.

TGCGCCAGCAGCCAAGATCCTCTAAGTGAAACGCAGTATTTT,CASSQDPLSETQYF,NA,TRBV4-3,NA,TRBJ2-3
TGCGCCAGCAGCCAAGGGCCGGGGGCTTATTCACCCCTCCACTTT,CASSQGPGAYSPLHF,few,TRBV4-3,NA,TRBJ1-6
TGTGCCAGTAGCACCCCGGGACTCCAAGAGACCCAGTACTTC,CASSTPGLQETQYF,NA,TRBV19,NA,TRBJ2-5
TGCGCCAGCAGCTTCGGACAGGGACTAGCAGATACGCAGTATTTT,CASSFGQGLADTQYF,few,TRBV5-1,NA,TRBJ2-3
TGTGCTAGCAGCTTAACACTAGCCAAAGAGACCCAGTACTTC,CASSLTLAKETQYF,NA,TRBV7-7,NA,TRBJ2-5
TGCAGCGTTGAAGAAAGCGGGGGTCCAGAGACCCAGTACTTC,CSVEESGGPETQYF,NA,TRBV29-1,TRBD2,TRBJ2-5
TGTGCCACCAGCAGTACTCGGCAGAATGCATTGACCCAGTACTTC,CATSSTRQNALTQYF,NA,TRBV15,NA,TRBJ2-5
TGTGCCAGCTCACCCCGACAGGCAACAGCCACAGATACGCAGTATTTT,CASSPRQATATDTQYF,NA,TRBV18,NA,TRBJ2-3
TGCGCCAGCAGCTTGGGCCCCGCGGCTAGCGGGAGCCCCTACGAGCAGTACTTC,CASSLGPAASGSPYEQYF,NA,TRBV5-1,TRBD2,TRBJ2-7
TGTGCCTGGAGCCCGGTAGACATGTTCGGTCAGCCCCAGCATTTT,CAWSPVDMFGQPQHF,once,TRBV30,NA,TRBJ1-5
TGCAGCGGTGTGGGGAACTATGGCTACACCTTC,CSGVGNYGYTF,few,TRBV29-1,NA,TRBJ1-2
TGTGCCAGCAGCTTAACCGGGACCCACTCGGAGACCCAGTACTTC,CASSLTGTHSETQYF,NA,TRBV7-2,NA,TRBJ2-5
TGTGCCACCAGCAGAGATCTTACTTCTAGCAACTATGGCTACACCTTC,CATSRDLTSSNYGYTF,few,TRBV15,NA,TRBJ1-2
TGTGCCAGCAGCAGGACAGGGGCCTACAATGAGCAGTTCTTC,CASSRTGAYNEQFF,NA,TRBV5-4,TRBD1,TRBJ2-1
TGCGCCAGCAGCGCGGGACAGGGTAGTAGCACAGATACGCAGTATTTT,CASSAGQGSSTDTQYF,NA,TRBV5-1,TRBD1,TRBJ2-3
TGTGCCAGCAAGGTACTAGCGGGAGTTCCGATGGAGCAGTTCTTC,CASKVLAGVPMEQFF,NA,TRBV2,TRBD2,TRBJ2-1
TGTGCCAGCAGCTTCGGACGGGACTACGAGCAGTACTTC,CASSFGRDYEQYF,few,TRBV27,NA,TRBJ2-7
TGTGCCAGCAGCGGGACAGGGGCCGGCAATCAGCCCCAGCATTTT,CASSGTGAGNQPQHF,NA,TRBV28,TRBD1,TRBJ1-5
TGCGCCAGCAGCCAAGATCGGGACGTAGGAACCTACGAGCAGTACTTC,CASSQDRDVGTYEQYF,NA,TRBV4-1,NA,TRBJ2-7
TGCGCCAGCAGCCAAGACCCAGGACAGGGAGGAGATACGCAGTATTTT,CASSQDPGQGGDTQYF,NA,TRBV4-1,TRBD1,TRBJ2-3
TGTGCCAGCAGCTCGAGAGGTTGGAATTACAATGAGCAGTTCTTC,CASSSRGWNYNEQFF,few,TRBV5-4,NA,TRBJ2-1
TGTGCCAGCCAACCAAGGGGGCGTTGGGACATTCAGTACTTC,CASQPRGRWDIQYF,NA,TRBV6-5,TRBD1,TRBJ2-4
TGCGCCAGCAGCCCCCGGGACACAAACACCGGGGAGCTGTTTTTT,CASSPRDTNTGELFF,NA,TRBV5-1,NA,TRBJ2-2
TGTGCCAGCAGCCACAAGTTGGTCCGGAAGGAGCAGTACTTC,CASSHKLVRKEQYF,NA,TRBV27,NA,TRBJ2-7
TGTGCCAGCAGCCCCTTGGGAGGGATCACTGAAGCTTTCTTT,CASSPLGGITEAFF,NA,TRBV11-2,NA,TRBJ1-1
TGTGCCAGCAGTCCGGGGCCCCCCACAGATACGCAGTATTTT,CASSPGPPTDTQYF,NA,TRBV27,NA,TRBJ2-3
TGTGCCAGCAGCGAGACAGGGGGTATGAACATTCAGTACTTC,CASSETGGMNIQYF,few,TRBV7-9,TRBD1,TRBJ2-4
TGTGCCAGCAGCTTAGATGCCGGGGTTGTTTCTCAAGAGACCCAGTACTTC,CASSLDAGVVSQETQYF,few,TRBV7-2,NA,TRBJ2-5
TGTGCCAGCAGCTCCGGACGGGCAAGGGAGACCCAGTACTTC,CASSSGRARETQYF,once,TRBV7-2,NA,TRBJ2-5
TGCGCCAGCAGCTTGGGGGACAGGAAGGAGACCCAGTACTTC,CASSLGDRKETQYF,NA,TRBV5-1,TRBD1,TRBJ2-5
TGTGCCAGCAGCACGCCGAGACGAGCCCCCCAAGAGACCCAGTACTTC,CASSTPRRAPQETQYF,few,TRBV28,NA,TRBJ2-5
TGTGCCAGTAGTATATCCGGGACAAGAGGCACTGAAGCTTTCTTT,CASSISGTRGTEAFF,NA,TRBV19,NA,TRBJ1-1
TGTGCCAGCAGCTTGGAACGAAAAGAGACCCAGTACTTC,CASSLERKETQYF,few,TRBV5-4,NA,TRBJ2-5
TGTGCCAGCTCACCATCCGGTCAAGAGACCCAGTACTTC,CASSPSGQETQYF,NA,TRBV18,NA,TRBJ2-5
TGTGCCAGCAGTGAGGACAGTGAAGAGACCCAGTACTTC,CASSEDSEETQYF,NA,TRBV2,NA,TRBJ2-5
TGCGCCAGCAGCCAAGTGGACAGGAACACCGGGGAGCTGTTTTTT,CASSQVDRNTGELFF,NA,TRBV4-3,NA,TRBJ2-2
TGCGCCAGCACGGGACAGGGGTACGAGCAGTACTTC,CASTGQGYEQYF,NA,TRBV5-1,TRBD1,TRBJ2-7
TGTGCCAGCAGCCTGGGCGGGTTAACCGGGGAGCTGTTTTTT,CASSLGGLTGELFF,NA,TRBV11-2,NA,TRBJ2-2
TGCAGCGTTACGCGCAGCGGATCCTACGAGCAGTACTTC,CSVTRSGSYEQYF,NA,TRBV29-1,NA,TRBJ2-7
TGTGCCAGTAGTATAGATAGGAACTCTGGGGCCAACGTCCTGACTTTC,CASSIDRNSGANVLTF,NA,TRBV19,NA,TRBJ2-6
TGTGCCAGCAGCCGGTGGCAGGGCGGTTCACCCCTCCACTTT,CASSRWQGGSPLHF,NA,TRBV27,NA,TRBJ1-6
TGCGCCAGCAGCCAAGATCTATTGGAGGGATCCAACTCCTACAATGAGCAGTTCTTC,CASSQDLLEGSNSYNEQFF,NA,TRBV4-3,NA,TRBJ2-1
TGCGCCAGCAGCTTAGGGACTGTGAACATTCAGTACTTC,CASSLGTVNIQYF,NA,TRBV5-1,NA,TRBJ2-4
TGTGCCTGGAGTTTCCGGGCCTGGGGAGAGACCCAGTACTTC,CAWSFRAWGETQYF,NA,TRBV30,NA,TRBJ2-5
TGTGCCTGGAGTGTACGTCTTTTGGGGACTAGCGGGACCGGGGAGCTGTTTTTT,CAWSVRLLGTSGTGELFF,NA,TRBV30,TRBD2,TRBJ2-2
TGCAGCGTGGCGTGGAGGGGGTCTGGGGCCAACGTCCTGACTTTC,CSVAWRGSGANVLTF,NA,TRBV29-1,NA,TRBJ2-6
TGCGCCAGCATTAACCAGTATAATTCACCCCTCCACTTT,CASINQYNSPLHF,NA,TRBV23-1,NA,TRBJ1-6
TGCGCCAGCAGCTTGCCTAGCGGCACCGGGGGGGAGCAGTTCTTC,CASSLPSGTGGEQFF,NA,TRBV5-1,TRBD2,TRBJ2-1
TGCAGCGTGGGGACAGATTCTCTAGCCAAAAACATTCAGTACTTC,CSVGTDSLAKNIQYF,few,TRBV29-1,TRBD1,TRBJ2-4
TGTGCCAGCAGCCGGCAGACAGGGGCGGGAAACACCATATATTTT,CASSRQTGAGNTIYF,many,TRBV7-6,TRBD1,TRBJ1-3
TGTGCCAGCAGTTTATTTCCACCGACGGGGACCCAGTACTTC,CASSLFPPTGTQYF,NA,TRBV27,NA,TRBJ2-5
TGCGCCAGCAGCCAAGAAGTGTGGGGCTATGGCTACACCTTC,CASSQEVWGYGYTF,NA,TRBV4-3,NA,TRBJ1-2
TGCGCCAGCAGCTTGAGAGGGGACGGAATACCTAGCCCAGATACGCAGTATTTT,CASSLRGDGIPSPDTQYF,NA,TRBV5-1,NA,TRBJ2-3
TGTGCCAGTAGTACGAGCGGGGCAGTCTACGAGCAGTACTTC,CASSTSGAVYEQYF,few,TRBV19,TRBD2,TRBJ2-7
TGCGCCAGCAGCCAAGATCGTCCATATCCCCGGATGAACACTGAAGCTTTCTTT,CASSQDRPYPRMNTEAFF,NA,TRBV4-3,NA,TRBJ1-1
TGCAGCGTTGGAAGCGGGGCCTACGAGCAGTACTTC,CSVGSGAYEQYF,few,TRBV29-1,TRBD2,TRBJ2-7
TGCGCCAGCAGCTTGGCCCTCAGGGGGCTTACGTACACTGAAGCTTTCTTT,CASSLALRGLTYTEAFF,NA,TRBV5-1,TRBD1,TRBJ1-1
TGTGCCATCAGTGACAGGGGTGGTCAGCCCCAGCATTTT,CAISDRGGQPQHF,NA,TRBV10-3,NA,TRBJ1-5
TGTGCCAGCATTAGGGTGACAGGGACAGATACGCAGTATTTT,CASIRVTGTDTQYF,NA,TRBV2,TRBD1,TRBJ2-3